The 10 T cell receptor beta chains in this list originate from one sample, sequenced in a study of blood T cell repertoires in COVID-19 (dated by TCRdb to the early 2020s). Receptor amplification or capture employed the immunoSEQ multiplex PCR assay. TCRdb retrieved this table from immuneACCESS and kept in-frame rearrangements only. Not all clones are present; in checked studies, unresolved V genes account for under half, and no reason is known for the remainder. The sample table holds under 75,000 clones, of which roughly 92% were seen once. The ten largest clonotypes hold about 4.6% of the sample. The sample taken for sequencing was peripheral blood. Receptors originate from a man between 45 and 60 years old with active COVID-19.

The V call is TRBV6-5, the J call TRBJ2-3, with D unclear. CDR1 and CDR2 (germline): MNHEY, SVGAGI. V was pared by 7 bases and J by 0 bases, with 14 bases between. The CDR3 extends over 15 amino acids. CDR3: CASTTGFGSTDTQYF. The DNA of the CDR3 is TGTGCCAGCACAACCGGGTTCGGGAGCACAGATACGCAGTATTTT.

The chain carries TRBV5-1 and TRBJ1-4; 9 nucleotides align to TRBD1. After removal of 4 bases from V and 7 bases from J, the junction contained 8 bases not matched to a gene. Germline CDR1 is SGHRS and CDR2 is YFSETQ. There are 15 residues in the CDR3. The CDR3: CASSEDRGLREKLFF. Here the CDR3 DNA reads TGCGCCAGCAGCGAGGACAGGGGTCTGCGTGAAAAACTGTTTTTT. Full variable domain (remainder filled in from reference TRBV5-1 and TRBJ1-4): KAGVTQTPRYLIKTRGQQVTLSCSPISGHRSVSWYQQTPGQGLQFLFEYFSETQRNKGNFPGRFSGRQFSNSRSEMNVSTLELGDSALYLCASSEDRGLREKLFFGSGTQLSVL.

This chain connects TRBV5-1 to TRBJ2-2, with 7 nucleotides matching TRBD2. Germline V gives CDR1 SGHRS, CDR2 YFSETQ. The CDR3 totals 16 residues. Unmatched junction bases numbered 11, after V lost 0 bases and J lost 9 bases. DNA of the CDR3: TGCGCCAGCAGCTTGGTCGGTGCCGCAGCGGGGCGGGAGCTGTTTTTT. Its protein is CASSLVGAAAGRELFF.

The genes are TRBV3-1 (or the pseudogene TRBV3-2) and TRBJ2-7; 8 nucleotides match TRBD1. Per germline, CDR1 LGHDT and CDR2 YNNKEL (reference sequence). The CDR3 sequence is 15 residues long. J was trimmed by 2 bases and V by 4 bases; bases with no gene match: 7. CDR3 coding DNA: TGTGCCAGCAGCCTCACGGACAGGGCAACCTACGAGCAGTACTTC. It yields the protein CASSLTDRATYEQYF.

This clone occurred a few times. The chain has TRBV10-2 and TRBJ1-5; no reliable D call. The germline V gene has CDR1 WSHSY and CDR2 SAAADI. V lost 6 bases, J lost 2 bases, and 17 bases lay in between. The CDR3 is made up of 16 amino acids. For the CDR3, the DNA is TGCGCCAGCAGGGCCGGGTCCCATTCTCGCAATCAGCCCCAGCATTTT. Amino acids: CASRAGSHSRNQPQHF.

This chain joins TRBV27 and TRBJ1-5, with 7 bases aligning to TRBD1. V dropped 6 bases and J dropped 3; count of bases not matched to a gene: 5. Germline V lookup: CDR1 MNHEY, CDR2 SMNVEV (reference sequence). This CDR3 contains 14 residues. The CDR3 DNA reads as TGTGCCAGCAGGGGGACAGCCCTCAATCAGCCCCAGCATTTT. Residues: CASRGTALNQPQHF.

This clone was found once. V is TRBV19 and J is TRBJ1-2; 10 bases align to TRBD1. CDR1 is LNHDA and CDR2 is SQIVND in the germline V gene (reference sequence). V gave up 7 bases and J gave up 4 bases; unmatched junction bases: 15. This CDR3 comprises 17 residues. The CDR3: CASISTGQGSPTYGYTF. The CDR3, as DNA: TGTGCCAGTATCTCGACGGGACAGGGGTCACCAACCTATGGCTACACCTTC. The whole variable domain, filled in from reference TRBV19 and TRBJ1-2, reads DGGITQSPKYLFRKEGQNVTLSCEQNLNHDAMYWYRQDPGQGLRLIYYSQIVNDFQKGDIAEGYSVSREKKESFPLTVTSAQKNPTAFYLCASISTGQGSPTYGYTFGSGTRLTVV.

The chain links TRBV28 to TRBJ1-3; D unclear. Per germline, CDR1 MDHEN and CDR2 SYDVKM. This CDR3 contains 16 residues. V lost 5 bases, J lost 2 bases, and 16 bases lay in between. The CDR3 loop is CASSIPYLEPGNTIYF. For the CDR3, the DNA is TGTGCCAGCAGTATCCCTTACTTGGAGCCTGGAAACACCATATATTTT.

This chain connects TRBV5-6 to TRBJ1-5; 7 nucleotides match TRBD1. Germline lookup yields CDR1 SGHDT and CDR2 YYEEEE. This CDR3 is built from 13 residues. The V gene end was trimmed by 3 bases and the J gene end by 4 bases; junction bases not matched to a gene: 1. This chain's CDR3 is CASSWGQNQPQHF. For the CDR3, the DNA is TGTGCCAGCAGCTGGGGACAGAATCAGCCCCAGCATTTT. Based on the CDR3 plus reference TRBV5-6 and TRBJ1-5, the full variable domain is DAGVTQSPTHLIKTRGQQVTLRCSPKSGHDTVSWYQQALGQGPQFIFQYYEEEERQRGNFPDRFSGHQFPNYSSELNVNALLLGDSALYLCASSWGQNQPQHFGDGTRLSIL.

The chain employs TRBV14 and TRBJ2-1; TRBD2 matches at 10 bases. The V gene end was trimmed by 4 bases and the J gene end by 4 bases; junction bases not matched to a gene: 4. The CDR3 totals 15 residues. Germline CDR1 is SGHDN and CDR2 is FVKESK. The CDR3 DNA reads as TGTGCCAGCAGCCTAACTAGCGGGACTTACAATGAGCAGTTCTTC. Translating gives CASSLTSGTYNEQFF.